The subject of this entry is one TCR beta chain. The source of the sample is a study of CD8 T cells in Susac syndrome. Sequencing of TCR beta was undertaken in CD8+ and CD4+ T cells derived from blood. Negative isolation was used for CD8+ and CD4+ T cells and FACS enrichment for TEMRA cells. Roughly 0.45 to 1 ug RNA was reverse transcribed with random hexamers. TCRdb re-called the immunoSEQ multiplex PCR reads through MiXCR, storing one row per CDR3 protein. In the table there are 150,000 to 200,000 distinct CDR3 sequences, roughly nine tenths of which are singletons. The germline V gene has CDR1 MNHEY and CDR2 SVGAGI. The CDR3 consists of 15 residues. Trimming removed 6 bases at V and 2 bases at J, with 14 bases between.

The genes are TRBV6-5 and TRBJ2-1, with D unresolved. The sequenced sample consisted of CD4+ T cells from PBMCs. The clonotype originates from a human donor with Susac syndrome. The CDR3 here is CASRPSGSAYNEQFF. CDR3 nucleotide sequence: TGTGCCAGCAGACCCTCTGGAAGTGCCTACAATGAGCAGTTCTTC.